Listed here is a single T cell receptor beta chain. What it recognizes is unknown. This sample is drawn from a study of T cells after yellow fever vaccination. Study-wide results and caveats: Relatively few clonotypes were ones that appeared in both CD4 and CD8 compartments. Repertoires sorted by FACS could include abundant clonotypes that are contaminants from the bulk population. Clones that expanded after primary vaccination mostly reappeared after the booster (roughly 96% CD4, about 91% CD8).

Germline lookup yields CDR1 LGHDT and CDR2 YNNKEL (reference sequence). The CDR3 is 13 amino acids. Trimming pared 3 bases from V and 4 bases from J, leaving 9 bases between. Universal primer sites and UMIs were introduced during 5'RACE template-switching synthesis of TCR cDNA. TCRdb recomputed calls from the 5' RACE reads with MiXCR, one row per CDR3 protein. The sample yields some 500,000 distinct CDR3 sequences, around an eighth seen once. Sequences were derived from PBMCs, sampled on the day of the yellow fever booster vaccination. The chain links TRBV3-1 to TRBJ1-1, with no clear D. The sequence was collected from a man aged 25-45 years who received the YFV17D yellow fever vaccine. CDR3 DNA sequence: TGTGCCAGCAGCCAGGTTAGCGGCACTGAAGCTTTCTTT. Translated: CASSQVSGTEAFF.